Listed below are T cell receptor beta chains from one sample, sequenced in a study of CD8+CD57+ T cells in acquired aplastic anemia. MiXCR, applied by TCRdb to the reads, yields one record per CDR3 protein. The table has 95,000 to 150,000 distinct CDR3 sequences, 50% to 70% seen once. The sequencing sample was made of sorted CD4+, CD8+, or CD8+CD57+ T cells (not recorded which) from PBMCs. The receptors originated from a human donor with aplastic anemia. Each CDR3 is given with its conserved first and last residue. The order of the fields is CDR3 DNA, CDR3 protein, clone size, V gene, J gene, D gene. D genes are given only for firm matches. Clone size is given for some rows only: seen once, a few or many times, or a class if the clone is expanded.

cdr3_nt: TGTGCCATCAGCGATGATGGTGGCTACACCTTC
cdr3_aa: CAISDDGGYTF
clone_size: .
v_call: TRBV10-3
j_call: TRBJ1-2
d_call: .

cdr3_nt: TGTGCCAGCAGCCCCAGGGGACAGGGCCTCCTATATGGCTACACCTTC
cdr3_aa: CASSPRGQGLLYGYTF
clone_size: few
v_call: TRBV9
j_call: TRBJ1-2
d_call: TRBD1

cdr3_nt: TGCGCCAGCAGGGGTACTCCCCCTAGCACAGATACGCAGTATTTT
cdr3_aa: CASRGTPPSTDTQYF
clone_size: once
v_call: TRBV10-2
j_call: TRBJ2-3
d_call: .

cdr3_nt: TGTGCCAGCAGAGACGGGACAGGGCTGGGGGAGACCCAGTACTTC
cdr3_aa: CASRDGTGLGETQYF
clone_size: .
v_call: TRBV10-2
j_call: TRBJ2-5
d_call: TRBD1

cdr3_nt: TGTGCCAGCAGCTTGGACGGCTATGGCTACACCTTC
cdr3_aa: CASSLDGYGYTF
clone_size: many
v_call: TRBV5-6
j_call: TRBJ1-2
d_call: .

cdr3_nt: TGTGCCATCAGTGACAAGGTAGGGGACTACAATGAGCAGTTCTTC
cdr3_aa: CAISDKVGDYNEQFF
clone_size: once
v_call: TRBV10-3
j_call: TRBJ2-1
d_call: .

cdr3_nt: TGTGCCAGCAGCGTGACTCATGAAGCTTTCTTT
cdr3_aa: CASSVTHEAFF
clone_size: .
v_call: TRBV7-9
j_call: TRBJ1-1
d_call: .

cdr3_nt: TGTGCCAGCACCAGTAGGACAGGGGGCGCAGATACGCAGTATTTT
cdr3_aa: CASTSRTGGADTQYF
clone_size: .
v_call: TRBV2
j_call: TRBJ2-3
d_call: TRBD1

cdr3_nt: TGTGCCAGCAGCGTAGGGATAGGCTCCTACGAGCAGTACTTC
cdr3_aa: CASSVGIGSYEQYF
clone_size: .
v_call: TRBV9
j_call: TRBJ2-7
d_call: .

cdr3_nt: TGTGCCAGCAGCTCTAGAGGGGTCCAAGAGACCCAGTACTTC
cdr3_aa: CASSSRGVQETQYF
clone_size: .
v_call: TRBV7-8
j_call: TRBJ2-5
d_call: .

cdr3_nt: TGCAGTGCTAAGCCGGGACAGCAGAACACTGAAGCTTTCTTT
cdr3_aa: CSAKPGQQNTEAFF
clone_size: .
v_call: TRBV20-1
j_call: TRBJ1-1
d_call: TRBD1

cdr3_nt: TGTGCCAGCAGCTTAAACGAAGGGGGAATCTACGAGCAGTACTTC
cdr3_aa: CASSLNEGGIYEQYF
clone_size: few
v_call: TRBV7-9
j_call: TRBJ2-7
d_call: .

cdr3_nt: TGTGCCACCAGCAGAGATAGCGGCGTAACCACCTACGAGCAGTACTTC
cdr3_aa: CATSRDSGVTTYEQYF
clone_size: many
v_call: TRBV15
j_call: TRBJ2-7
d_call: .

cdr3_nt: TGTGCCAGCAGCACCAAGGCCTACGAGCAGTACTTC
cdr3_aa: CASSTKAYEQYF
clone_size: few
v_call: TRBV2
j_call: TRBJ2-7
d_call: .

cdr3_nt: TGTGCCACCAGTGATTTGGGGGGGGTTGGTCCAGATACGCAGTATTTT
cdr3_aa: CATSDLGGVGPDTQYF
clone_size: few
v_call: TRBV24-1
j_call: TRBJ2-3
d_call: TRBD2

cdr3_nt: TGCAGCGTTGAGGCACAGCAGAACACTGAAGCTTTCTTT
cdr3_aa: CSVEAQQNTEAFF
clone_size: few
v_call: TRBV29-1
j_call: TRBJ1-1
d_call: .

cdr3_nt: TGTGCCAGCAGTTTCTCCTCGGGGGACAAGGGCCCCTACGAGCAGTACTTC
cdr3_aa: CASSFSSGDKGPYEQYF
clone_size: few
v_call: TRBV27
j_call: TRBJ2-7
d_call: .

cdr3_nt: TGTGCCACCGGATCCACGCGGACAGGGGGCTGGGCAGAAGCTTTCTTT
cdr3_aa: CATGSTRTGGWAEAFF
clone_size: once
v_call: TRBV15
j_call: TRBJ1-1
d_call: TRBD1

cdr3_nt: TGCAGTGCTGGACTAACGGGAGAGACCCAGTACTTC
cdr3_aa: CSAGLTGETQYF
clone_size: .
v_call: TRBV20-1
j_call: TRBJ2-5
d_call: .

cdr3_nt: TGTGCCAGCAGCTTAAGGGAGAGCTACGAGCAGTACTTC
cdr3_aa: CASSLRESYEQYF
clone_size: .
v_call: TRBV7-2
j_call: TRBJ2-7
d_call: .

cdr3_nt: TGTGCCAGCAGCGCCTGGGACGGTGCCTACGAGCAGTACTTC
cdr3_aa: CASSAWDGAYEQYF
clone_size: .
v_call: TRBV7-2
j_call: TRBJ2-7
d_call: .

cdr3_nt: TGTGCCAGCAGCTTAGTGGTCAATCAGCCCCAGCATTTT
cdr3_aa: CASSLVVNQPQHF
clone_size: .
v_call: TRBV7-8
j_call: TRBJ1-5
d_call: .

cdr3_nt: TGTGCCAGCAGCTTAGTAATAGCGGGGATGGAGACCCAGTACTTC
cdr3_aa: CASSLVIAGMETQYF
clone_size: few
v_call: TRBV11-2
j_call: TRBJ2-5
d_call: TRBD2

cdr3_nt: TGTGCCAGCAGCTTGGGACAGGGGTGGCAGCCCCAGCATTTT
cdr3_aa: CASSLGQGWQPQHF
clone_size: .
v_call: TRBV7-2
j_call: TRBJ1-5
d_call: TRBD1

cdr3_nt: TGCAGTGCCTACGGACAGGGAGAAAAACTGTTTTTT
cdr3_aa: CSAYGQGEKLFF
clone_size: .
v_call: TRBV20-1
j_call: TRBJ1-4
d_call: TRBD1

cdr3_nt: TGTGCCACCAGCGGGTTTGGGGGTGGGTGGAACACTGAAGCTTTCTTT
cdr3_aa: CATSGFGGGWNTEAFF
clone_size: many
v_call: TRBV15
j_call: TRBJ1-1
d_call: .

cdr3_nt: TGTGCCATCAGTGAGTCGGGGACAGGACTTTACAATGAGCAGTTCTTC
cdr3_aa: CAISESGTGLYNEQFF
clone_size: many
v_call: TRBV10-3
j_call: TRBJ2-1
d_call: TRBD1

cdr3_nt: TGTGCCAGCAACCCCGGACAGGTGAATTCACCCCTCCACTTT
cdr3_aa: CASNPGQVNSPLHF
clone_size: .
v_call: TRBV9
j_call: TRBJ1-6
d_call: TRBD1

cdr3_nt: TGTGCCAGCAGCGTAGGCAGGAGAGACTATGGCTACACCTTC
cdr3_aa: CASSVGRRDYGYTF
clone_size: .
v_call: TRBV9
j_call: TRBJ1-2
d_call: .

cdr3_nt: TGTGCCATCAGTGAGACAGCCGCTTGGGGCTACACCTTC
cdr3_aa: CAISETAAWGYTF
clone_size: many
v_call: TRBV10-3
j_call: TRBJ1-2
d_call: .

cdr3_nt: TGTGCCACCAGTGACCTGTCCGGACAGAGCTCCTACGAGCAGTACTTC
cdr3_aa: CATSDLSGQSSYEQYF
clone_size: .
v_call: TRBV24-1
j_call: TRBJ2-7
d_call: .

cdr3_nt: TGTGCCAGCAGTACGGGACAGGGCTATTACGAGCAGTACTTC
cdr3_aa: CASSTGQGYYEQYF
clone_size: .
v_call: TRBV2
j_call: TRBJ2-7
d_call: TRBD1

cdr3_nt: TGTGCCAGCAGCTTAGATTCTCTCAGGGGAGGAGACACTGAAGCTTTCTTT
cdr3_aa: CASSLDSLRGGDTEAFF
clone_size: many
v_call: TRBV11-2
j_call: TRBJ1-1
d_call: .

cdr3_nt: TGTGCCAGCAGTTCTCAGCGGGGGGGCGGGGACACCGGGGAGCTGTTTTTT
cdr3_aa: CASSSQRGGGDTGELFF
clone_size: .
v_call: TRBV6-5
j_call: TRBJ2-2
d_call: TRBD2

cdr3_nt: TGTGCCAGCAGCCCCACCACAGATACGCAGTATTTT
cdr3_aa: CASSPTTDTQYF
clone_size: once
v_call: TRBV7-2
j_call: TRBJ2-3
d_call: .

cdr3_nt: TGCGCCAGCAGTAGCGGGACTTCCTACAATGAGCAGTTCTTC
cdr3_aa: CASSSGTSYNEQFF
clone_size: .
v_call: TRBV5-1
j_call: TRBJ2-1
d_call: TRBD2

cdr3_nt: TGTGCCGGTAGTATGGTCGACAGGGACGAGCTGTACTTC
cdr3_aa: CAGSMVDRDELYF
clone_size: .
v_call: TRBV19
j_call: TRBJ2-7
d_call: TRBD1

cdr3_nt: TGTGCCAGCAGCCCCCCTCCTAGCTCCTACAATGAGCAGTTCTTC
cdr3_aa: CASSPPPSSYNEQFF
clone_size: .
v_call: TRBV7-8
j_call: TRBJ2-1
d_call: .

cdr3_nt: TGTGCCAGCGAGGTCCTGAATGAGCAGTATTTT
cdr3_aa: CASEVLNEQYF
clone_size: .
v_call: TRBV7-8
j_call: TRBJ2-3
d_call: .

cdr3_nt: TGTGCCAGCAGCTTGAGGGGCGCCTACAATGAGCAGTTCTTC
cdr3_aa: CASSLRGAYNEQFF
clone_size: .
v_call: TRBV11-2
j_call: TRBJ2-1
d_call: .

cdr3_nt: TGCAGTGCTAGAGATCTTGAGACCCAGTACTTC
cdr3_aa: CSARDLETQYF
clone_size: .
v_call: TRBV20-1
j_call: TRBJ2-5
d_call: .

cdr3_nt: TGTGCCAGCAGCCCCCGGACAACAACCTCCTACGAGCAGTACTTC
cdr3_aa: CASSPRTTTSYEQYF
clone_size: .
v_call: TRBV11-2
j_call: TRBJ2-7
d_call: .

cdr3_nt: TGTGCCAGCAGCCAGGGGGGTGTGTCACCCCTCCACTTT
cdr3_aa: CASSQGGVSPLHF
clone_size: .
v_call: TRBV7-6
j_call: TRBJ1-6
d_call: TRBD1

cdr3_nt: TGTGCCAGCCGCAAGGGGACCACGAACACCGGGGAGCTGTTTTTT
cdr3_aa: CASRKGTTNTGELFF
clone_size: .
v_call: TRBV2
j_call: TRBJ2-2
d_call: .

cdr3_nt: TGTGCCATCAGTGACGGAAACTATGGCTACACCTTC
cdr3_aa: CAISDGNYGYTF
clone_size: .
v_call: TRBV10-3
j_call: TRBJ1-2
d_call: .

cdr3_nt: TGTGCCAGCAGCTTGTTAGCGGTCCGCCACCAAGAGACCCAGTACTTC
cdr3_aa: CASSLLAVRHQETQYF
clone_size: few
v_call: TRBV5-6
j_call: TRBJ2-5
d_call: .

cdr3_nt: TGTGCCAGCAGCCTAGGAGCGGGGGGGAACAATGAGCAGTTCTTC
cdr3_aa: CASSLGAGGNNEQFF
clone_size: .
v_call: TRBV14
j_call: TRBJ2-1
d_call: TRBD2